The 32 T cell receptor beta chains below all came from one sample that was sequenced in a study of patients and donors after allogeneic stem cell transplantation. MiXCR, applied by TCRdb to the RT-PCR reads, yields one record per CDR3 protein. The sample lists 800,000 to 1,000,000 distinct CDR3 sequences, about a sixth occurring once. The sample comprised blood, either unsorted or a sorted T cell fraction (not recorded which). These receptors were collected from a human donor who was either an allogeneic HSCT recipient or a stem cell or donor lymphocyte infusion donor (not recorded which). It is not recorded whose cells these are; they may come from a transplant donor.

The chain links TRBV7-8 to TRBJ2-7; 8 nucleotides line up with TRBD2. The CDR3 consists of 16 residues. Germline V gives CDR1 SGHVS, CDR2 FQNEAQ. The J segment lost 1 base and the V segment lost 4 bases, leaving 9 bases of the junction unmatched. The CDR3 DNA reads TGTGCCAGCAGCTCCGAATATAGCGGGACATCCTACGAGCAGTACTTC. Its translation is CASSSEYSGTSYEQYF.

This clonotype was seen a few times. The chain joins TRBV15 to TRBJ2-4; D is possibly TRBD1 or TRBD2 (5 bases each). The ends were cut back, 1 base at V and 6 bases at J, with 7 bases in the middle. The CDR3 extends over 13 amino acids. Germline CDR1 and CDR2: LNHNV and YYDKDF (reference sequence). The CDR3: CATSRGGINIQYF. Here the CDR3 DNA reads TGTGCCACCAGCAGAGGGGGGATAAACATTCAGTACTTC.

This clonotype has only a few counts. The chain combines TRBV7-9 with TRBJ2-7; 11 bases agree with TRBD2. Germline-derived CDR1 and CDR2 are SEHNR and FQNEAQ (reference sequence). The V and J ends lost 3 bases and 9 bases, in that order; junction bases with no gene match: 1. The CDR3 totals 12 residues. The CDR3 protein is CASSFGLAGQYF. The CDR3 nucleotides read TGTGCCAGCAGCTTTGGACTAGCGGGGCAGTACTTC. The full variable domain, rest sourced from reference TRBV7-9 and TRBJ2-7, is DTGVSQNPRHKITKRGQNVTFRCDPISEHNRLYWYRQTLGQGPEFLTYFQNEAQLEKSRLLSDRFSAERPKGSFSTLEIQRTEQGDSAMYLCASSFGLAGQYFGPGTRLTVT.

The sample holds a few counts of this clonotype. The chain couples TRBV7-9 to TRBJ2-7; D possibly corresponds to TRBD2 (6 bases). This CDR3 has 16 residues. In germline, CDR1 is SEHNR, CDR2 FQNEAQ (reference sequence). Deletions cut 3 bases from V and 0 bases from J, with 15 bases between. The CDR3 nucleotides read TGTGCCAGCAGCTTCTCAAGGCGGGGTCCCTCCTACGAGCAGTACTTC. This codes for CASSFSRRGPSYEQYF.

This clonotype has ten or more counts. The V and J genes are TRBV6-5 and TRBJ2-3; a possible D gene is TRBD1 (5 bases). V lost 0 bases to trimming and J lost 6 bases, with 16 bases between them. This CDR3 has 16 amino acids. Germline V gene lookup returns CDR1 MNHEY and CDR2 SVGAGI. The CDR3 spells CASSYSGVAPVDTQYF. The CDR3 region has the DNA TGTGCCAGCAGTTACTCAGGGGTCGCCCCCGTTGATACGCAGTATTTT.

This clonotype occurred a few times. V usage is TRBV27 and J usage is TRBJ2-7; 8 bases line up with TRBD1. The CDR3 consists of 15 residues. Trimming took 3 bases from V and 4 from J; bases not matched to a gene: 8. CDR1 is MNHEY, CDR2 SMNVEV, per germline (reference sequence). The chain's CDR3 is CASSLHRQGYYEQYF. In DNA, the CDR3 is TGTGCCAGCAGTTTGCACCGACAGGGGTATTACGAGCAGTACTTC.

V gene TRBV15 combines with J gene TRBJ1-2, with D perhaps matching TRBD1 (6 bases). The V end lost 2 bases, the J end lost 2 bases, and 9 bases lay between the germline ends. Per the germline V gene, CDR1 is LNHNV and CDR2 is YYDKDF (reference sequence). This CDR3 comprises 14 residues. The CDR3 region is CATSRPDRNYGYTF. The CDR3 region has the DNA TGTGCCACCAGCAGACCGGACAGAAACTATGGCTACACCTTC.

The rearrangement links TRBV5-1 to TRBJ2-5; TRBD2 might be the D (5 bases). Trimming left V 2 bases short and J 2 bases short, with 10 bases between. Germline V lookup: CDR1 SGHRS, CDR2 YFSETQ. The CDR3 has 14 residues. Written as DNA, the CDR3 is TGCGCCAGCAGCTTCGGGATAACTCAAGAGACCCAGTACTTC. Translation gives CASSFGITQETQYF.

The rearrangement links TRBV5-1 to TRBJ2-3, with TRBD2 identical over 8 bases. Germline V gene data show CDR1 as SGHRS and CDR2 as YFSETQ. V lost 4 bases to trimming and J lost 3 bases; unmatched junction nucleotides: 13. This CDR3 is built from 17 residues. The CDR3 DNA reads TGCGCCAGCAGCACGATTTTGAGCGGGAGTTTGACAGATACGCAGTATTTT. Its translation is CASSTILSGSLTDTQYF.

The V and J genes are TRBV7-7 and TRBJ1-6; TRBD1 matches at 7 bases. The J segment lost 14 bases and the V segment lost 7 bases, leaving 20 bases of the junction unmatched. Germline-derived CDR1 and CDR2 are SSHAT and FNYEAQ (reference sequence). The CDR3 is 16 amino acids. The CDR3 DNA sequence: TGTGCCAGCAACCTTGGAATGGACAGGAACTCTAAAGCCCTCCACTTT. This gives the protein CASNLGMDRNSKALHF.

This clonotype was counted once. The chain has TRBV15 and TRBJ2-5; D uncertain. This CDR3 is 12 amino acids long. The germline CDR1 and CDR2 sequences are LNHNV and YYDKDF (reference sequence). Trimming removed 5 bases at V and 3 bases at J, with 7 bases between. The CDR3 DNA reads as TGTGCCACCAGCCGGGCTGAAGAGACCCAGTACTTC. Translated, it gives CATSRAEETQYF.

This clonotype was picked up a small number of times. The chain employs TRBV5-1 and TRBJ2-2, with TRBD2 matching 11 bases. Germline lookup yields CDR1 SGHRS and CDR2 YFSETQ. The CDR3 totals 18 residues. Germline trimming cut 1 base from V and 3 bases from J; bases unmatched to any gene: 8. This CDR3 reads CASSLKLAGAQDTGELFF. As DNA, the CDR3 is TGCGCCAGCAGCTTGAAACTAGCGGGGGCTCAAGACACCGGGGAGCTGTTTTTT.

The chain has TRBV5-6 and TRBJ1-3; D unclear. This CDR3 spans 16 amino acids. CDR1 is SGHDT, CDR2 YYEEEE, per germline. V was shortened by 4 bases and J by 1 base, with 15 bases between the two germline ends. CDR3 loop: CASSIRRWVSGNTIYF. CDR3 bases: TGTGCCAGCAGCATAAGACGGTGGGTTTCTGGAAACACCATATATTTT.

This clonotype was seen many times. The V gene is TRBV12-3 or TRBV12-4, the J gene TRBJ1-1, with D possibly matching TRBD1 (5 bases). CDR3 size: 13 residues. The V and J ends lost 3 bases and 6 bases respectively, with 11 bases between them. The CDR3 sequence: CASSLAREAEAFF. The CDR3 nucleotides are TGTGCCAGCAGTTTGGCCAGGGAAGCTGAAGCTTTCTTT.

The rearrangement links TRBV20-1 to TRBJ2-7; no firm D call. V gave up 6 bases and J gave up 5 bases, with 14 bases separating them. The CDR3 is made up of 12 amino acids. Germline V gene sequence: CDR1 DFQATT, CDR2 SNEGSKA (reference sequence). As DNA, the CDR3 is TGCAGTGCCAGTACTGTTAGGGACGAGCAGTACTTC. Its translation is CSASTVRDEQYF.

V gene TRBV7-7 combines with J gene TRBJ2-1, with 9 bases aligning to TRBD2. Per germline, CDR1 SSHAT and CDR2 FNYEAQ (reference sequence). CDR3 length equals 15 residues. The V segment lost 7 bases and the J segment 4 bases; nucleotides outside the gene matches: 8. DNA of the CDR3: TGTGCCAGCACCCCGGGACTAGCAGAATACAATGAGCAGTTCTTC. Translated, it gives CASTPGLAEYNEQFF.

The chain combines TRBV6-1 with TRBJ2-7, with 7 bases aligning to TRBD1. CDR1 and CDR2 from the germline V gene are MNHNS and SASEGT. With V trimmed by 5 bases and J by 3 bases, 10 bases remained unmatched. CDR3 size: 15 residues. CDR3 sequence (DNA): TGTGCCAGCAGTCGAAAGGGGACAGAGCACTACGAGCAGTACTTC. Amino acids: CASSRKGTEHYEQYF.

This clonotype has a handful of counts. The rearrangement links TRBV29-1 to TRBJ1-2; 8 positions agree with TRBD1. Germline V CDR1 and CDR2: SQVTM, ANQGSEA. Unmatched junction bases numbered 4, after V lost 5 bases and J lost 8 bases. This CDR3 comprises 11 residues. For the CDR3, the DNA is TGCAGCGTTCGGGACAGGCTAGGCTACACCTTC. Amino acid sequence: CSVRDRLGYTF.

This clonotype was seen a handful of times. This sequence joins TRBV6-1 and TRBJ2-1; 12 bases are shared with TRBD2. Germline V gene lookup returns CDR1 MNHNS and CDR2 SASEGT. Germline trimming cut 2 bases from V and 5 bases from J; bases unmatched to any gene: 4. The CDR3 totals 16 residues. DNA for the CDR3: TGTGCCAGCAGTGAAAGGAGGACTAGCGGGAACAATGAGCAGTTCTTC. As protein: CASSERRTSGNNEQFF.

This clonotype was detected a few times. The chain recombines TRBV25-1 with TRBJ2-7; D gene unclear. The CDR3 sequence is 15 residues long. Deletions cut 4 bases from V and 2 bases from J, with 15 bases between. Germline lookup yields CDR1 MGHDK and CDR2 SYGVNS. CDR3 DNA sequence: TGTGCCAGCAGTGTGCTCGGCCCGACGACCTACGAGCAGTACTTC. Protein: CASSVLGPTTYEQYF.

Many counts were recorded for this clonotype. The chain is built from TRBV4-1 and TRBJ1-1; D unclear. The CDR3 spans 14 residues. Germline V gives CDR1 MGHRA, CDR2 YSYEKL. V was cut by 4 bases and J by 4 bases, with 13 bases left in between. CDR3: CASSPLLAFTEAFF. The CDR3 DNA reads as TGCGCCAGCAGCCCCCTACTGGCTTTCACTGAAGCTTTCTTT.

A few counts support this clonotype. J is TRBJ2-7 and V is TRBV7-9, with 7 bases that match TRBD2. The CDR3 extends over 15 amino acids. From germline, CDR1 is SEHNR and CDR2 FQNEAQ (reference sequence). Trimming took 4 bases from V and 6 from J; bases not matched to a gene: 12. The CDR3 sequence: CASSSLEREGSEQYF. The CDR3 region has the DNA TGTGCCAGCAGCTCCCTTGAGCGGGAAGGGTCCGAGCAGTACTTC.

The sample holds many counts of this clonotype. The chain carries TRBV6-1 and TRBJ2-3, with TRBD2 as a possible D gene (6 bases). V was cut by 5 bases and J by 1 base, with 10 bases left in between. Germline V lookup: CDR1 MNHNS, CDR2 SASEGT. The CDR3 spans 14 residues. CDR3 residues: CASSRGGGTDTQYF. CDR3 sequence (DNA): TGTGCCAGCAGTCGGGGCGGGGGCACAGATACGCAGTATTTT.

There are a few counts of this clonotype. This rearrangement joins TRBV2 to TRBJ1-1, with D maybe TRBD1 (6 bases). With 11 bases removed from V and 5 bases from J, the gap between germline ends came to 18 bases. The CDR3 runs to 13 residues. CDR1 SNHLY and CDR2 FYNNEI come from the germline V gene. CDR3 loop: CASRWGAGTEAFF. The CDR3 DNA reads as TGTGCCTCGCGATGGGGGGCAGGTACTGAAGCTTTCTTT.

Ten or more counts support this clonotype. This rearrangement joins TRBV10-3 to TRBJ2-7; 8 bases agree with TRBD2. J was trimmed by 0 bases and V by 7 bases; bases with no gene match: 11. This CDR3 has 16 residues. Looked up from germline, CDR1 is ENHRY and CDR2 is SYGVKD. The CDR3 DNA sequence: TGTGCCATCAATCGACTAGCGTCCTTGCTCTCCTACGAGCAGTACTTC. Its protein product is CAINRLASLLSYEQYF.

This clonotype was detected only a few times. The chain combines TRBV20-1 with TRBJ2-1; 10 bases match TRBD2. With 5 bases clipped from V and 0 bases from J, the junction kept 4 bases outside the gene matches. This CDR3 contains 15 residues. Germline CDR1 reads DFQATT; CDR2 reads SNEGSKA (reference sequence). CDR3 in amino acids: CSADSGRSSYNEQFF. The CDR3 nucleotides are TGCAGTGCTGATAGCGGGAGGAGCTCCTACAATGAGCAGTTCTTC.

This chain connects TRBV5-1 to TRBJ2-1, with TRBD1 matching over 7 bases. V trimming: 4 bases; J trimming: 7 bases; junction bases outside the gene matches: 17. Germline V gives CDR1 SGHRS, CDR2 YFSETQ. The CDR3 consists of 17 residues. CDR3 protein: CASSRGQVLGQRNEQFF. In DNA, the CDR3 is TGCGCCAGCAGCCGAGGACAGGTTCTAGGACAAAGGAATGAGCAGTTCTTC.

The chain combines TRBV10-3 with TRBJ2-1; 11 bases line up with TRBD1. V was pared by 8 bases and J by 7 bases, with 1 base of the junction left unmatched. Germline V gives CDR1 ENHRY, CDR2 SYGVKD. The CDR3 is 12 residues long. Written as DNA, the CDR3 is TGTGCCATCGGGACAGGGGGGAATGAGCAGTTCTTC. Translated: CAIGTGGNEQFF.

This clonotype came up a few times. The chain is built from TRBV27 and TRBJ2-1; the match to TRBD1 covers 9 bases. There are 15 residues in the CDR3. V shed 4 bases and J 8 bases; nucleotides not matched to a gene: 9. CDR1 and CDR2 from the germline V gene are MNHEY and SMNVEV (reference sequence). CDR3 sequence (DNA): TGTGCCAGCAGTTCCCACCGGGACAGGGTTTATGAGCAGTTCTTC. It yields the protein CASSSHRDRVYEQFF.

This clonotype was seen only a few times. V is TRBV4-1 and J is TRBJ1-1; D gene uncertain. Germline V gene sequence: CDR1 MGHRA, CDR2 YSYEKL. V lost 1 base and J lost 0, with 15 bases in between. This CDR3 has 17 amino acids. Here the CDR3 reads CASSQARGGPMNTEAFF. The CDR3 nucleotides read TGCGCCAGCAGCCAAGCCAGAGGAGGGCCGATGAACACTGAAGCTTTCTTT.

The rearrangement joins TRBV27 to TRBJ2-4; possible D gene TRBD2, 6 bases. CDR1 and CDR2 from the germline V gene are MNHEY and SMNVEV (reference sequence). The CDR3 totals 14 residues. V gave up 3 bases and J gave up 3 bases, with 9 bases separating them. CDR3 sequence: CASSLGGVKNIQYF. The CDR3 bases are TGTGCCAGCAGTTTGGGGGGAGTCAAAAACATTCAGTACTTC.

The rearrangement uses TRBV4-2 and TRBJ2-7; TRBD2 aligns across 7 bases. Trimming removed 5 bases from V and 5 bases from J; junction bases left unmatched: 12. Germline V gene sequence: CDR1 LGHNA, CDR2 YNFKEQ. This CDR3 is built from 15 residues. CDR3 protein: CASSVGARGDHEQYF. As DNA, the CDR3 is TGTGCCAGCAGCGTTGGCGCCCGGGGGGACCACGAGCAGTACTTC.